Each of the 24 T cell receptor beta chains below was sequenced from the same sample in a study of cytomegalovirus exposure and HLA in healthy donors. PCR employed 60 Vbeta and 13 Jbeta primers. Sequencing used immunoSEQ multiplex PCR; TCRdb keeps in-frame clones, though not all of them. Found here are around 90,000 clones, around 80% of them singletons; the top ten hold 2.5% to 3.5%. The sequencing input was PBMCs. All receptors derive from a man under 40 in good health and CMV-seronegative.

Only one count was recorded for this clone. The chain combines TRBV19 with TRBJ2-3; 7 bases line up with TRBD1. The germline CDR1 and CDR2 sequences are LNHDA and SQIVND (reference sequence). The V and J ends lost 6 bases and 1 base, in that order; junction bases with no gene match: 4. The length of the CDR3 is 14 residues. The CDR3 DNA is TGTGCCAGTAGCTTACAGGGGCGCACAGATACGCAGTATTTT. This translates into CASSLQGRTDTQYF.

CDR3 residues: CASSITGGYEQYF. DNA for the CDR3: TGTGCCAGCAGTATCACAGGGGGCTACGAGCAGTACTTC. The chain joins TRBV28 to TRBJ2-7, with 8 bases that match TRBD1. Germline trimming cut 5 bases from V and 3 bases from J; bases unmatched to any gene: 3. This CDR3 is 13 amino acids long. Germline CDR1 and CDR2: MDHEN and SYDVKM.

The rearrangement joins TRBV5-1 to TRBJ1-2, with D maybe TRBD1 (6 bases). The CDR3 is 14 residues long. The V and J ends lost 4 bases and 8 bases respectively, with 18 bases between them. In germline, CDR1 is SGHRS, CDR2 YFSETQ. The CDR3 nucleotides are TGCGCCAGCAGCCGACAGGTGGAAGATTTAGGCTACACCTTC. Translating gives CASSRQVEDLGYTF. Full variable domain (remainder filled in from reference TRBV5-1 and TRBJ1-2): KAGVTQTPRYLIKTRGQQVTLSCSPISGHRSVSWYQQTPGQGLQFLFEYFSETQRNKGNFPGRFSGRQFSNSRSEMNVSTLELGDSALYLCASSRQVEDLGYTFGSGTRLTVV.

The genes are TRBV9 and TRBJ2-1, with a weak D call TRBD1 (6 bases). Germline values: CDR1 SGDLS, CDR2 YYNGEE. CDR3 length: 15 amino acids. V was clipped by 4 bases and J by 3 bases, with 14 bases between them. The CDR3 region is CASSNRQDFYNEQFF. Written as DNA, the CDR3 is TGTGCCAGCAGCAACCGACAGGACTTCTACAATGAGCAGTTCTTC. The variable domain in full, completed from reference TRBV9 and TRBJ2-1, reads DSGVTQTPKHLITATGQRVTLRCSPRSGDLSVYWYQQSLDQGLQFLIQYYNGEERAKGNILERFSAQQFPDLHSELNLSSLELGDSALYFCASSNRQDFYNEQFFGPGTRLTVL.

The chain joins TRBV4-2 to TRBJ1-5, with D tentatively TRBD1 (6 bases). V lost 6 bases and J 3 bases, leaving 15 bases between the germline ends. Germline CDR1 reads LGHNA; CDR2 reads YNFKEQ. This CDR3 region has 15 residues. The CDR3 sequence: CASRDSRGANQPQHF. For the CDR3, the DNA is TGTGCCAGCAGGGACAGCAGGGGTGCCAATCAGCCCCAGCATTTT.

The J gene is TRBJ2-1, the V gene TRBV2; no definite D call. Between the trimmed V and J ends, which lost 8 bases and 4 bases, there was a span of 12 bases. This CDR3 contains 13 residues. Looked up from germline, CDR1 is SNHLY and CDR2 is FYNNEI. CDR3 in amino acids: CASEYRSYNEQFF. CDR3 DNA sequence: TGTGCCAGCGAGTACCGGTCATACAATGAGCAGTTCTTC.

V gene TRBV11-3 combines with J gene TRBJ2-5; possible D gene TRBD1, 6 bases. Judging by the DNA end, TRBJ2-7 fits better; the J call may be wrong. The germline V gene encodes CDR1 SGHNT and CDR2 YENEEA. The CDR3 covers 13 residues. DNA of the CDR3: TGTGCCAGCAGCTCATTCCAGGGGACCGAGCAGTACTTC. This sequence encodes CASSSFQGTEQYF.

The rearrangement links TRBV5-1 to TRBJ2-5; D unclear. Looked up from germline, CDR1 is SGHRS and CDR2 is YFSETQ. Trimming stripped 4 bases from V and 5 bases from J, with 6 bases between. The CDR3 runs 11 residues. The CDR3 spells CASSEEETQYF. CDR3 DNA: TGCGCCAGCAGCGAGGAGGAGACCCAGTACTTC.

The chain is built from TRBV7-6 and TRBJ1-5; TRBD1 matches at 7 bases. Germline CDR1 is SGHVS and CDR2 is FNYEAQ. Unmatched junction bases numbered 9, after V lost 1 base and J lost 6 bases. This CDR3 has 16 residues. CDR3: CASSLVPGGGGQPQHF. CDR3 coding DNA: TGTGCCAGCAGCTTAGTCCCCGGAGGGGGCGGTCAGCCCCAGCATTTT.

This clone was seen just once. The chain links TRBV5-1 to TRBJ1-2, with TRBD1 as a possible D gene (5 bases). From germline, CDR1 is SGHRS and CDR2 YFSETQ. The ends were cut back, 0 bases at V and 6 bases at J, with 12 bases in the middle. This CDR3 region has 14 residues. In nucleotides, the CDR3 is TGCGCCAGCAGCTTGGTTGGGGGGACGGATGGCTACACCTTC. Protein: CASSLVGGTDGYTF.

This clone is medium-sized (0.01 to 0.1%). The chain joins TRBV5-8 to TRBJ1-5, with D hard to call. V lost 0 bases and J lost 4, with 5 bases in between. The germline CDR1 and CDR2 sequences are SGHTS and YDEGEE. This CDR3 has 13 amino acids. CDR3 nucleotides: TGTGCCAGCAGCTTGGAAGAGAATCAGCCCCAGCATTTT. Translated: CASSLEENQPQHF.

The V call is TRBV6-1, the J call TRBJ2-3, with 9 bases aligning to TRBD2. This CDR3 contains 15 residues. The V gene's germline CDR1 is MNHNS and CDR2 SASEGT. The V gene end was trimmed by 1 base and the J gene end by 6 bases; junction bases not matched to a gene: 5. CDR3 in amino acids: CASSEEAGGRDTQYF. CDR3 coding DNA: TGTGCCAGCAGTGAAGAGGCGGGAGGGCGGGATACGCAGTATTTT.

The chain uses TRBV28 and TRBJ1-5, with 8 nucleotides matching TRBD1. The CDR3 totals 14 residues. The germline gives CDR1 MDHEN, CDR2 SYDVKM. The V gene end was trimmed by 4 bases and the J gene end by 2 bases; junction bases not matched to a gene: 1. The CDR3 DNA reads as TGTGCCAGCAGTTCGACAGGGGGCAATCAGCCCCAGCATTTT. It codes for CASSSTGGNQPQHF.

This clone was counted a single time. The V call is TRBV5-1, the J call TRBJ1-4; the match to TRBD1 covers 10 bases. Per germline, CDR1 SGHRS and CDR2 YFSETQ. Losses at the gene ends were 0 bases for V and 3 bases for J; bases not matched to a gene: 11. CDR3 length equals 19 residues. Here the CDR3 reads CASSLGFAGTGASNEKLFF. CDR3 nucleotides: TGCGCCAGCAGCTTGGGCTTCGCCGGGACAGGGGCCTCTAATGAAAAACTGTTTTTT.

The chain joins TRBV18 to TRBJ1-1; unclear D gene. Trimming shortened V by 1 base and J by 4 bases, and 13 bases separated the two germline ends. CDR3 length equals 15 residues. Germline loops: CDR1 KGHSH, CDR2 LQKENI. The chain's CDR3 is CASSPLSVSGTEAFF. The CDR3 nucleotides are TGTGCCAGCTCACCACTTTCAGTCTCTGGCACTGAAGCTTTCTTT. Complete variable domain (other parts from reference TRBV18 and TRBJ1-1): NAGVMQNPRHLVRRRGQEARLRCSPMKGHSHVYWYRQLPEEGLKFMVYLQKENIIDESGMPKERFSAEFPKEGPSILRIQQVVRGDSAAYFCASSPLSVSGTEAFFGQGTRLTVV.

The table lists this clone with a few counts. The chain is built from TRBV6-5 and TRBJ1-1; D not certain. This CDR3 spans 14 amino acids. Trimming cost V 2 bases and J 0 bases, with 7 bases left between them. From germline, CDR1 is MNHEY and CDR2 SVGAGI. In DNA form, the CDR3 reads TGTGCCAGCAGTTACCGCGATTTGAACACTGAAGCTTTCTTT. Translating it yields CASSYRDLNTEAFF.

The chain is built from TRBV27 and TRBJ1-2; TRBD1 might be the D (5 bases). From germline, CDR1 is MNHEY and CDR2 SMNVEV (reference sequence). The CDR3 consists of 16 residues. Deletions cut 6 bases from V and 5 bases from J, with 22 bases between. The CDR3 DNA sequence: TGTGCCAGCAGCCCTAGGGGAACACTTAGTTTTTATGGCTACACCTTC. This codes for CASSPRGTLSFYGYTF.

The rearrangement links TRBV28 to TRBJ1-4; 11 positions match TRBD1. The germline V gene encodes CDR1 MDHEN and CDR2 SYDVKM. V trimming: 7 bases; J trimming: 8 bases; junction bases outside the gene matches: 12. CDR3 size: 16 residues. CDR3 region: CASTYPPGQGEEKLFF. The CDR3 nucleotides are TGTGCCAGCACCTACCCCCCGGGACAGGGGGAAGAAAAACTGTTTTTT.

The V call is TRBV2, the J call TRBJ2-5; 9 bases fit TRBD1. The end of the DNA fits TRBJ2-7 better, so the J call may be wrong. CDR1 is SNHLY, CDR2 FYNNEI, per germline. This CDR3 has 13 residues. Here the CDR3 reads CALSGQGSYEQYF. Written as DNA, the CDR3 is TGTGCCCTTTCCGGACAGGGGTCCTACGAGCAGTACTTC.

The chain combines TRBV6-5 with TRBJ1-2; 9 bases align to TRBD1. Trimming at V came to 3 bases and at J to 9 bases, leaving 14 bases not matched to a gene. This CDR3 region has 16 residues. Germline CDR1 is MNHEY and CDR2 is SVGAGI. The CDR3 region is CASSYLPGQGKISYTF. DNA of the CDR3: TGTGCCAGCAGTTATCTCCCGGGACAGGGAAAGATCAGCTACACCTTC.

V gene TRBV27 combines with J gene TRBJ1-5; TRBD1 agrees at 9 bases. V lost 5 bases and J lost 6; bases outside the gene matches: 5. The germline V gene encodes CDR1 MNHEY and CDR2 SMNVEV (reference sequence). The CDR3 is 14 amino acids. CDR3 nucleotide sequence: TGTGCCAGCAGTCCGACAGGGGGGCGTCAGCCCCAGCATTTT. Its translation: CASSPTGGRQPQHF.

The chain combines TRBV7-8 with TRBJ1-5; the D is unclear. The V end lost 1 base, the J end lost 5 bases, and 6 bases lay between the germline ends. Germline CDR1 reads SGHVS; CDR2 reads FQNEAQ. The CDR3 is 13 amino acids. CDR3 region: CASSLDSYQPQHF. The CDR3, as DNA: TGTGCCAGCAGCTTAGACAGTTATCAGCCCCAGCATTTT.

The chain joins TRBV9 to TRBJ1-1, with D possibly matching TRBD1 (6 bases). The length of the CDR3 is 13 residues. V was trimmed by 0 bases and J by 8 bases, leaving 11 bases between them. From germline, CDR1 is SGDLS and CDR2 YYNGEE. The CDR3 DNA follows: TGTGCCAGCAGCGTAGGGACCCAGGGGGAAGCTTTCTTT. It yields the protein CASSVGTQGEAFF. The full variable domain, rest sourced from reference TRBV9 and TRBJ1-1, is DSGVTQTPKHLITATGQRVTLRCSPRSGDLSVYWYQQSLDQGLQFLIQYYNGEERAKGNILERFSAQQFPDLHSELNLSSLELGDSALYFCASSVGTQGEAFFGQGTRLTVV.

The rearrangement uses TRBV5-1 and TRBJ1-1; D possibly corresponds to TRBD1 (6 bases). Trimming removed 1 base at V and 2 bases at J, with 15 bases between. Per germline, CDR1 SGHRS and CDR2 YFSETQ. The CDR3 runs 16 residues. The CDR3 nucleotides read TGCGCCAGCAGCTTGCCAAATTCGGGACAAAACACTGAAGCTTTCTTT. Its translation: CASSLPNSGQNTEAFF.